This paragraph covers one TCR beta chain sequence. Its target is unknown. Some clones are missing from TCRdb's copy, which holds only in-frame ones; the method was immunoSEQ multiplex PCR. In the table there are about 160,000 clones, about 92% of which are singletons. The sample is drawn from a study of T cell responses to AZD1222 COVID-19 vaccine. Study outcomes and limitations: CD4 TCRs covered the whole spike, strongest at regions 160-218 and 743-854. At baseline, seropositivity was found in only six AZD1222 recipients.

CDR1 and CDR2 from the germline V gene are LGHNA and YNFKEQ. The length of the CDR3 is 19 residues. V lost 0 bases and J 2 bases, leaving 20 bases between the germline ends. This chain connects TRBV4-2 to TRBJ1-3; D is possibly TRBD1 (5 bases). This sequence was found in an adult in good health. This material consisted of peripheral blood, taken on day 0 of MenACWY control vaccination. In DNA, the CDR3 is TGTGCCAGCAGCCAAGAGACAGCTCAGAGCTCCTCTACTGGAAACACCATATATTTT. Its protein is CASSQETAQSSSTGNTIYF.